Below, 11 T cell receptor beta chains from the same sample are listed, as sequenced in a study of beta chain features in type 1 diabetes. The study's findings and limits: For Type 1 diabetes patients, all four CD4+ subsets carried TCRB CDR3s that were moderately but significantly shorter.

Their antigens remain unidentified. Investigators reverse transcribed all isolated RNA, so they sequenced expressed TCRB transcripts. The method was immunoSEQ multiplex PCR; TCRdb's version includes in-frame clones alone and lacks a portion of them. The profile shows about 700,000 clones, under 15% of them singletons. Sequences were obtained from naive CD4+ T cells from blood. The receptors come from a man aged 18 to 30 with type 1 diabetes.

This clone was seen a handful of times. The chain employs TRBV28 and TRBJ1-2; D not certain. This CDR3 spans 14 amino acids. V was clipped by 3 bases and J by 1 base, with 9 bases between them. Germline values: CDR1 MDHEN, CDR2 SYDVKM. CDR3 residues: CASSFLTVNYGYTF. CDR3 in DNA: TGTGCCAGCAGTTTCCTCACAGTTAACTATGGCTACACCTTC.

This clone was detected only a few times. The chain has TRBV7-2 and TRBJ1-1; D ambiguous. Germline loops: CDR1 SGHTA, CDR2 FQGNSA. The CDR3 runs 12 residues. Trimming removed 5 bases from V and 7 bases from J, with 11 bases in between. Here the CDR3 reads CASSRDWNEAFF. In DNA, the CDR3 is TGTGCCAGCAGCCGTGACTGGAATGAAGCTTTCTTT.

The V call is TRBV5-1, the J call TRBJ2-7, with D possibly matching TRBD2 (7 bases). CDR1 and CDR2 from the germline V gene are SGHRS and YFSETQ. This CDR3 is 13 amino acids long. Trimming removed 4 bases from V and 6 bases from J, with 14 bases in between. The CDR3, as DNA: TGCGCCAGCAGCATCCAGGGGAGGGGCGAGCAGTACTTC. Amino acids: CASSIQGRGEQYF.

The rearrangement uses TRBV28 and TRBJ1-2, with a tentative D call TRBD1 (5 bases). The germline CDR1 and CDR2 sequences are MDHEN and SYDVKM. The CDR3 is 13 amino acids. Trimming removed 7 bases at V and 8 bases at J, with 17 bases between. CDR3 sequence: CASTYPRVQGYTF. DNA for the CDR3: TGTGCCAGCACCTACCCCAGGGTTCAGGGCTACACCTTC.

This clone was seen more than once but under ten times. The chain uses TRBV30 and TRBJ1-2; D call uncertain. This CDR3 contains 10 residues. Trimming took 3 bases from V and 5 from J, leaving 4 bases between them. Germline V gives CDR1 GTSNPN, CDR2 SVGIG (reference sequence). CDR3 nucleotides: TGTGCCTGGAGGTCTTATGGCTACACCTTC. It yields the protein CAWRSYGYTF.

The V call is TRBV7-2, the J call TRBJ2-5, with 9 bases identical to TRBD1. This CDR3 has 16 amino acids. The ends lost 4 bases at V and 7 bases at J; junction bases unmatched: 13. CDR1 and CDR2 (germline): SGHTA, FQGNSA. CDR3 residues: CASSSSSTGGRGTQYF. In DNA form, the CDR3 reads TGTGCCAGCAGCTCTTCCTCGACAGGGGGAAGGGGGACCCAGTACTTC. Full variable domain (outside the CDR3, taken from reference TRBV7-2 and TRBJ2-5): GAGVSQSPSNKVTEKGKDVELRCDPISGHTALYWYRQSLGQGLEFLIYFQGNSAPDKSGLPSDRFSAERTGGSVSTLTIQRTQQEDSAVYLCASSSSSTGGRGTQYFGPGTRLLVL.

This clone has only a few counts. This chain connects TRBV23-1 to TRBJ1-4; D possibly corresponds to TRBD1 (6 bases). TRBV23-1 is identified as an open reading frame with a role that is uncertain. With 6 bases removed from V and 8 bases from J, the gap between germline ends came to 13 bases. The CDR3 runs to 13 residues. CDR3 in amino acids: CASSQAGGEKLFF. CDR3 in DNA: TGCGCCAGCAGCCAAGCTGGGGGCGAAAAACTGTTTTTT.

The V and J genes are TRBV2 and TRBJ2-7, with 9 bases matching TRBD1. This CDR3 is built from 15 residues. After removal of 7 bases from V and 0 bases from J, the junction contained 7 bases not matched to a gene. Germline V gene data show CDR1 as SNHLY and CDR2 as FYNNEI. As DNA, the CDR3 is TGTGCCAGCATCCAGGGACAGGGCTTCTCCTACGAGCAGTACTTC. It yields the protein CASIQGQGFSYEQYF.

In nucleotides, the CDR3 is TGTGCCTCTCAGGTGGATAACTCTGGGGCCAACGTCCTGACTTTC. It translates to CASQVDNSGANVLTF. This rearrangement joins TRBV30 to TRBJ2-6; D uncertain. The germline V gene has CDR1 GTSNPN and CDR2 SVGIG (reference sequence). Between the trimmed V and J ends, which lost 7 bases and 0 bases, there was a span of 13 bases. This CDR3 is built from 15 residues.

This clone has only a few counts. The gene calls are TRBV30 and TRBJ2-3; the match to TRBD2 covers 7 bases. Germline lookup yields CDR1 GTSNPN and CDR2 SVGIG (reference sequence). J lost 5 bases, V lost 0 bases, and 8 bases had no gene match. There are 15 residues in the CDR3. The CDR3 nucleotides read TGTGCCTGGAGTGTCGAAACTAGCGTTCAAGATACGCAGTATTTT. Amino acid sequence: CAWSVETSVQDTQYF.

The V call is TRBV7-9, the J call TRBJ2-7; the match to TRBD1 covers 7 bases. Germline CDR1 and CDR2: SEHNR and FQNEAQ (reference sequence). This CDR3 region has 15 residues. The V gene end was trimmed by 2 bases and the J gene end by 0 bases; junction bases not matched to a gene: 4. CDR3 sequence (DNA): TGTGCCAGCAGCTTATTAGGGGGCAGCTCCTACGAGCAGTACTTC. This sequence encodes CASSLLGGSSYEQYF.